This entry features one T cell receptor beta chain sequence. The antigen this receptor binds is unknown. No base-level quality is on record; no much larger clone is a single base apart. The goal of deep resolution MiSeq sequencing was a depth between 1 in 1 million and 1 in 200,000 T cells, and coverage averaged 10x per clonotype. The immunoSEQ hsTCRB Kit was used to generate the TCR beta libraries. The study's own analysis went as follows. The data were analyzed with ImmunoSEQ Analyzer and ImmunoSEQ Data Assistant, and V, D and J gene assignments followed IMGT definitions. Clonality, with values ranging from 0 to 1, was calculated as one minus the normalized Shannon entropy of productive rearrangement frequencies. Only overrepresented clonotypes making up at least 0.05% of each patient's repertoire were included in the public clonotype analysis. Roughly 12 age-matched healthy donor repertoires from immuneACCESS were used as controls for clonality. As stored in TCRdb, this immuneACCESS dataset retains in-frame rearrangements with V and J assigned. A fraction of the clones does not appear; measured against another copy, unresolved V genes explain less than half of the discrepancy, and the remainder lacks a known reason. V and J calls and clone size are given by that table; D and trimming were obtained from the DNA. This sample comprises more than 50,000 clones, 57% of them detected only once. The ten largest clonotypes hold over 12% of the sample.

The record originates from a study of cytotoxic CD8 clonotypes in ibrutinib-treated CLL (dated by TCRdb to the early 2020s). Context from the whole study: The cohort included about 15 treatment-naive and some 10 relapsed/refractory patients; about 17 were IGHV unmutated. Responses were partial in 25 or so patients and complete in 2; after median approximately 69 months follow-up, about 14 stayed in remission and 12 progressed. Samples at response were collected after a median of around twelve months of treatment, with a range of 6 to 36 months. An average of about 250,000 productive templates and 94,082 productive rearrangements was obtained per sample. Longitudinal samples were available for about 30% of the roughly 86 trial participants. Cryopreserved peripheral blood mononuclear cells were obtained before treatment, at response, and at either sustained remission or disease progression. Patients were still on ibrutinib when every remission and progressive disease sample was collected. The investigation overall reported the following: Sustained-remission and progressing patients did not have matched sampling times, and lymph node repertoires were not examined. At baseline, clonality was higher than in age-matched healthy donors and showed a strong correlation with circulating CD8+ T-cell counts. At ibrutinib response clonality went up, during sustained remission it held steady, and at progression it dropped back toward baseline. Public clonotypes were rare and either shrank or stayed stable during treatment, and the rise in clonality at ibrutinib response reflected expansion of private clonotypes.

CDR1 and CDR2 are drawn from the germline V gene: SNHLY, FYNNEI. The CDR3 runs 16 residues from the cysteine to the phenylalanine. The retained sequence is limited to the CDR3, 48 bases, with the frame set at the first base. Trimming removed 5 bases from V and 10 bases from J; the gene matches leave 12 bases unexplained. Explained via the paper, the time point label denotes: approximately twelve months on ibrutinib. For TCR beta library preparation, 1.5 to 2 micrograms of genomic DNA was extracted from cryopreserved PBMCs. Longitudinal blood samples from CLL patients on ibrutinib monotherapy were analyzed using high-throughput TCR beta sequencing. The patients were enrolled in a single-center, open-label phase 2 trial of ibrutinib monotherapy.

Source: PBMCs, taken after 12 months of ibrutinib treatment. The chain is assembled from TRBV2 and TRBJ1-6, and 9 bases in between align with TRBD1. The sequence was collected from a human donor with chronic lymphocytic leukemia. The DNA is TGTGCCAGCAGTAGCACCGGGACAGGGTTAGGGTCACCCCTCCACTTT. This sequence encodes CASSSTGTGLGSPLHF.